These 9 T cell receptor beta chains came from one sample sequenced in a study of shared clonotypes between healthy human individuals (TCRdb year 2020). Receptors were amplified or captured by the immunoSEQ multiplex PCR assay. The table was pulled from immuneACCESS by TCRdb, which kept in-frame rearrangements only. Such tables lose some clones; where checked, under half of the loss comes from unresolved V genes, and the rest has no known cause. The sample table contains about 960,000 clones; only one count was recorded for about 80% of them. The ten top clones hold around 1.5% of the sample. The sequenced sample was memory CD4+ T cells sorted from blood. The cell subset or site label corresponds to: CD45RA-negative fraction. The receptors were gathered from a man aged 18 to 29 in good health.

This clone was counted only a few times. The V and J genes are TRBV2 and TRBJ1-1; unclear D gene. The CDR3 extends over 11 amino acids. Germline CDR1 is SNHLY and CDR2 is FYNNEI. V lost 7 bases to trimming and J lost 4 bases, with 7 bases between them. CDR3 region: CASTAATEAFF. The CDR3 coding sequence is TGTGCCAGCACCGCGGCCACTGAAGCTTTCTTT.

Regarding this clone: Other nucleotide sequences in the sample specify the same CDR3. This chain links TRBV18 with TRBJ2-1; D gene ambiguous. Per germline, CDR1 KGHSH and CDR2 LQKENI. This CDR3 is built from 13 residues. The germline V and J ends were trimmed by 6 bases and 4 bases, with 10 bases remaining between them. CDR3 in DNA: TGTGCCAGCTCTCCTGGGCTATACAATGAGCAGTTCTTC. It yields the protein CASSPGLYNEQFF. The full variable domain, rest sourced from reference TRBV18 and TRBJ2-1, is NAGVMQNPRHLVRRRGQEARLRCSPMKGHSHVYWYRQLPEEGLKFMVYLQKENIIDESGMPKERFSAEFPKEGPSILRIQQVVRGDSAAYFCASSPGLYNEQFFGPGTRLTVL.

A note on this clone: An end of the junction does not agree with germline; a read error may underlie this. V usage is TRBV11-2 and J usage is TRBJ2-1, with D perhaps assigned TRBD1 or TRBD2 (6 bases each). This CDR3 region has 12 residues. Germline CDR1 SGHAT, CDR2 FQNNGV. The CDR3 sequence is CASSSPPARGVF. CDR3 in DNA: TGTGCCAGCAGCTCCCCCCCAGCGAGGGGGGTCTTC.

The V call is TRBV2, the J call TRBJ1-1; D perhaps matches TRBD1 (5 bases). The germline V gene has CDR1 SNHLY and CDR2 FYNNEI. With 6 bases removed from V and 1 base from J, the gap between germline ends came to 9 bases. The CDR3 runs to 13 residues. CDR3 nucleotide sequence: TGTGCCAGCAGGTTGACAGAGAACACTGAAGCTTTCTTT. Encoded protein: CASRLTENTEAFF.

The V and J genes are TRBV6-5 and TRBJ2-1; no firm D call. CDR3 length: 15 residues. V was cut by 0 bases and J by 5 bases, with 11 bases left in between. From germline, CDR1 is MNHEY and CDR2 SVGAGI. The CDR3, as DNA: TGTGCCAGCAGTTACTCTGGCGGAAACAACAATGAGCAGTTCTTC. Protein product: CASSYSGGNNNEQFF.

This clone has at least ten counts. The genes are TRBV10-3 and TRBJ2-5; 9 bases agree with TRBD1. The CDR3 has 15 residues. Germline-derived CDR1 and CDR2 are ENHRY and SYGVKD. Germline trimming cut 2 bases from V and 4 bases from J; bases unmatched to any gene: 5. CDR3 amino acids: CAISEGTGFVETQYF. In DNA, the CDR3 is TGTGCCATCAGTGAGGGGACAGGGTTCGTAGAGACCCAGTACTTC.

The chain is built from TRBV2 and TRBJ2-2; 9 bases fit TRBD2. The V gene end was trimmed by 7 bases and the J gene end by 0 bases; junction bases not matched to a gene: 3. Germline assignment: CDR1 SNHLY and CDR2 FYNNEI. The CDR3 totals 15 residues. CDR3 sequence (DNA): TGTGCCAGCAATCCTAGCGGGGCGAACACCGGGGAGCTGTTTTTT. Amino acid sequence: CASNPSGANTGELFF.

This clone was recorded a few times. The chain is built from TRBV5-4 and TRBJ1-2, with 7 bases identical to TRBD1. Germline V gives CDR1 SGHNT, CDR2 YYREEE (reference sequence). The CDR3 runs 11 residues. Unmatched junction bases numbered 7, after V lost 4 bases and J lost 13 bases. CDR3 loop: CASSGNRGLTF. The CDR3 nucleotides read TGTGCCAGCAGCGGTAACAGGGGCCTCACCTTC.

This clone has only a few counts. The chain employs TRBV18 and TRBJ2-7; 7 positions agree with TRBD1. This CDR3 is built from 13 residues. Germline assignment: CDR1 KGHSH and CDR2 LQKENI. Trimming took 3 bases from V and 6 from J; bases not matched to a gene: 5. This CDR3 is CASSPNRGGEQYF. The CDR3 bases are TGTGCCAGCTCACCCAACAGGGGTGGCGAGCAGTACTTC. The full variable domain, its missing parts supplied by reference TRBV18 and TRBJ2-7, is NAGVMQNPRHLVRRRGQEARLRCSPMKGHSHVYWYRQLPEEGLKFMVYLQKENIIDESGMPKERFSAEFPKEGPSILRIQQVVRGDSAAYFCASSPNRGGEQYFGPGTRLTVT.